This TCR beta chain originates from a study of naive and memory T cell subsets. The beta constant-region primer was an equimolar mix of two oligonucleotides covering TRBC1 and TRBC2. Ligated cDNA was amplified by four rounds of PCR with nested alpha and beta constant-region primers and SP2. TCRdb fed the UMI-ligation and nested PCR reads into MiXCR, producing one record per CDR3 protein. The sample has 150,000 or so distinct CDR3 sequences; 22% are singletons. Cells stained for CD3, CD4, CD8, CD45RA, CD27 and viability were sorted into four CD45RA/CD27 subsets. Study observations and caveats: The power law exponent of TCR abundance differed between naive and memory cells. From naive to CM, EM and EMRA, diversity decreased and Gini increased. Naive repertoires, especially CD8, held a few larger clonotypes, possibly memory cells re-expressing CD45RA.

About this clonotype: The antigen remains unidentified.

Sequenced: naive CD4+ T cells from blood. This clonotype was sampled from a human donor in good health.

The CDR3 DNA reads as TGCGCCAGCGACTGGATAGCGGGAGGAGAGACCCAGTACTTC. Amino acids: CASDWIAGGETQYF. The rearrangement joins TRBV5-1 to TRBJ2-5, with 10 bases aligning to TRBD2. V trimming: 7 bases; J trimming: 4 bases; junction bases outside the gene matches: 7. Looked up from germline, CDR1 is SGHRS and CDR2 is YFSETQ. CDR3 length equals 14 residues.